The 17 T cell receptor beta chains in this list originate from one sample, sequenced in a study of OX40 agonist ivuxolimab in advanced cancers. Libraries were prepared by immunoSEQ multiplex PCR; TCRdb keeps only in-frame clonotypes and omits some of them. The sample holds 60,000 to 65,000 clones, about 80% seen once. Sequencing used CD4+ or CD8+ T cells sorted from blood, obtained in a trial of the OX40 agonist ivuxolimab. These TCRs come from an adult with an advanced solid tumor such as melanoma, head and neck, liver or kidney cancer.

This CDR3 reads CASSLGQIGETQYF. The CDR3 nucleotides read TGTGCCAGCAGCCTGGGACAGATCGGGGAGACCCAGTACTTC. This chain connects TRBV5-6 to TRBJ2-5; TRBD1 matches at 7 bases. J gave up 5 bases and V 4 bases, and 8 bases lay outside the gene matches. Germline CDR1 reads SGHDT; CDR2 reads YYEEEE. The CDR3 covers 14 residues.

The genes are TRBV5-6 and TRBJ1-3; the D gene is possibly TRBD1 (5 bases). The CDR3 contains 13 residues. Germline assignment: CDR1 SGHDT and CDR2 YYEEEE. Trimming stripped 6 bases from V and 9 bases from J, with 16 bases between. The CDR3 region is CASTVEGRGTIYF. In nucleotides, the CDR3 is TGTGCCAGCACCGTTGAAGGGAGGGGCACCATATATTTT.

The chain links TRBV13 to TRBJ1-1; 7 bases match TRBD1. Germline assignment: CDR1 PRHDT and CDR2 FYEKMQ (reference sequence). Trimming cost V 3 bases and J 3 bases; bases outside gene matches: 4. This CDR3 is built from 14 residues. CDR3 in DNA: TGTGCCAGCAGCTTGGACAGGACTTACACTGAAGCTTTCTTT. Translation gives CASSLDRTYTEAFF.

This clone was seen a single time. The chain has TRBV5-1 and TRBJ2-1; D may be TRBD1 or TRBD2 (5 bases each). Trimming stripped 4 bases from V and 7 bases from J, with 18 bases between. The CDR3 has 15 residues. CDR1 SGHRS and CDR2 YFSETQ come from the germline V gene. The CDR3 DNA sequence: TGCGCCAGCAGCGTGGGGACCAAGCCCCCAAATGAGCAGTTCTTC. Its translation is CASSVGTKPPNEQFF. Using reference TRBV5-1 and TRBJ2-1 for the parts outside the CDR3, the full variable domain is KAGVTQTPRYLIKTRGQQVTLSCSPISGHRSVSWYQQTPGQGLQFLFEYFSETQRNKGNFPGRFSGRQFSNSRSEMNVSTLELGDSALYLCASSVGTKPPNEQFFGPGTRLTVL.

In its sample, this clone is medium-sized (0.01 to 0.1%). The chain carries TRBV10-1 and TRBJ1-6; D is uncertain. CDR1 and CDR2 from the germline V gene are WNHNN and SYGVQD (reference sequence). The V end lost 6 bases, the J end lost 5 bases, and 5 bases lay between the germline ends. The CDR3 sequence is 12 residues long. CDR3 sequence (DNA): TGCGCCAGCAGCAAGGATAATTCACCCCTCCACTTT. Amino acid sequence: CASSKDNSPLHF.

The rearrangement joins TRBV6-1 to TRBJ1-4; D uncertain. Germline V gene data show CDR1 as MNHNS and CDR2 as SASEGT. The V gene lost 5 bases and the J gene lost 2 bases, with 6 bases spanning the gap. The CDR3 runs to 13 residues. The CDR3 protein is CASSRHTNEKLFF. The CDR3 region has the DNA TGTGCCAGCAGTAGGCACACTAATGAAAAACTGTTTTTT.

The chain has TRBV9 and TRBJ2-1; possibly TRBD1 for D (5 bases). The CDR3 has 12 residues. The ends were cut back, 0 bases at V and 10 bases at J, with 8 bases in the middle. The V gene's germline CDR1 is SGDLS and CDR2 YYNGEE. CDR3 nucleotides: TGTGCCAGCAGCGTAGGGGGCTGGGAGCAGTTCTTC. This sequence encodes CASSVGGWEQFF.

The rearrangement joins TRBV5-6 to TRBJ1-6, with D possibly being TRBD1 (5 bases). V was pared by 3 bases and J by 7 bases, with 17 bases between. The CDR3 contains 16 residues. Germline CDR1 SGHDT, CDR2 YYEEEE. CDR3 region: CASSSGARRGNSPLHF. The CDR3 coding sequence is TGTGCCAGCAGCTCGGGAGCCCGCCGGGGGAATTCACCCCTCCACTTT.

This clone was picked up a small number of times. The chain employs TRBV6-5 and TRBJ2-5; D tentatively fits TRBD1 or TRBD2 (5 bases each). There are 13 residues in the CDR3. The ends were cut back, 2 bases at V and 5 bases at J, with 9 bases in the middle. Germline CDR1 reads MNHEY; CDR2 reads SVGAGI. The DNA of the CDR3 is TGTGCCAGCAGTTACCGGGACCTCGAGACCCAGTACTTC. Its protein product is CASSYRDLETQYF.

The V call is TRBV18, the J call TRBJ2-1; 8 nucleotides line up with TRBD2. CDR1 and CDR2 (germline): KGHSH, LQKENI. The CDR3 has 15 amino acids. V gave up 3 bases and J gave up 2 bases; unmatched junction bases: 3. The chain's CDR3 is CASSPPSGPYNEQFF. The CDR3 bases are TGTGCCAGCTCACCTCCTAGCGGGCCCTACAATGAGCAGTTCTTC.

V is TRBV29-1 and J is TRBJ1-4; 10 bases align to TRBD1. The germline gives CDR1 SQVTM, CDR2 ANQGSEA. V lost 7 bases, J lost 5 bases, and 10 bases stayed unmatched. This CDR3 region has 15 residues. The CDR3 loop reads CSATGTGASNEKLFF. The CDR3, as DNA: TGCAGCGCCACCGGGACAGGGGCCTCGAATGAAAAACTGTTTTTT.

The J gene is TRBJ2-7, the V gene TRBV14; D gene ambiguous. CDR1 and CDR2 (germline): SGHDN, FVKESK. Trimming removed 2 bases at V and 2 bases at J, with 10 bases between. This CDR3 has 14 residues. The CDR3 reads CASSQRLRPYEQYF. Written as DNA, the CDR3 is TGTGCCAGCAGCCAACGTCTCAGACCCTACGAGCAGTACTTC. Full variable domain (rest looked up from reference TRBV14 and TRBJ2-7): EAGVTQFPSHSVIEKGQTVTLRCDPISGHDNLYWYRRVMGKEIKFLLHFVKESKQDESGMPNNRFLAERTGGTYSTLKVQPAELEDSGVYFCASSQRLRPYEQYFGPGTRLTVT.

The CDR3 protein is CATSSQPMNTEAFF. CDR3 coding DNA: TGTGCCACCAGCTCCCAGCCCATGAACACTGAAGCTTTCTTT. The V call is TRBV15, the J call TRBJ1-1; no reliable D call. The germline V gene encodes CDR1 LNHNV and CDR2 YYDKDF (reference sequence). Trimming took off 5 bases at V and 0 bases at J, with 10 bases between the two ends. The CDR3 has 14 residues.

The rearrangement links TRBV9 to TRBJ2-3, with no clear D. CDR1 is SGDLS, CDR2 YYNGEE, per germline. Trimming left V 7 bases short and J 2 bases short, with 5 bases between. This CDR3 is built from 11 residues. CDR3 DNA sequence: TGTGCCAGCGGCCACACAGATACGCAGTATTTT. It codes for CASGHTDTQYF.

This clone rates as medium-sized (0.01 to 0.1%). J is TRBJ1-1 and V is TRBV10-1, with D maybe TRBD1 (5 bases). The CDR3 has 13 residues. Germline-derived CDR1 and CDR2 are WNHNN and SYGVQD (reference sequence). V dropped 0 bases and J dropped 9 bases, with 11 bases sitting between them. CDR3 nucleotides: TGCGCCAGCAGTGAGTCCGGGACCCTCCAAGCTTTCTTT. This translates into CASSESGTLQAFF.

The chain combines TRBV2 with TRBJ1-1; tentatively, D is TRBD1 (5 bases). V was trimmed by 3 bases and J by 11 bases, leaving 10 bases between them. The CDR3 runs to 11 residues. Germline V gene data show CDR1 as SNHLY and CDR2 as FYNNEI. The CDR3 is CASSDRGDAFF. CDR3 sequence (DNA): TGTGCCAGCAGTGATCGAGGGGACGCTTTCTTT. Complete variable domain (other parts from reference TRBV2 and TRBJ1-1): EPEVTQTPSHQVTQMGQEVILRCVPISNHLYFYWYRQILGQKVEFLVSFYNNEISEKSEIFDDQFSVERPDGSNFTLKIRSTKLEDSAMYFCASSDRGDAFFGQGTRLTVV.

The chain employs TRBV2 and TRBJ2-5; 15 nucleotides agree with TRBD2. CDR1 and CDR2 from the germline V gene are SNHLY and FYNNEI. The CDR3 runs to 16 residues. Trimming at V came to 6 bases and at J to 2 bases, leaving 4 bases not matched to a gene. The CDR3: CASSQGLAGGQETQYF. The CDR3 nucleotides read TGTGCCAGCAGCCAAGGACTAGCGGGGGGGCAAGAGACCCAGTACTTC. The full variable domain, in which reference TRBV2 and TRBJ2-5 provide the parts outside the CDR3, is EPEVTQTPSHQVTQMGQEVILRCVPISNHLYFYWYRQILGQKVEFLVSFYNNEISEKSEIFDDQFSVERPDGSNFTLKIRSTKLEDSAMYFCASSQGLAGGQETQYFGPGTRLLVL.